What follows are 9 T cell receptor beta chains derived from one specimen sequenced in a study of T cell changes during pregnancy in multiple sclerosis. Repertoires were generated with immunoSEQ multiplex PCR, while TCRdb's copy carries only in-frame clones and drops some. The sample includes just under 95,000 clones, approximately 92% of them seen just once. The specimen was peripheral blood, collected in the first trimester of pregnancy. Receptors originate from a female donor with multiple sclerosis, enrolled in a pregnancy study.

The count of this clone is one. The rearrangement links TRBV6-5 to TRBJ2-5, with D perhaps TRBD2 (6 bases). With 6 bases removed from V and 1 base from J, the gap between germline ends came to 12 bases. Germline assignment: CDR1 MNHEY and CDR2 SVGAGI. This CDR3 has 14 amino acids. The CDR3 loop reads CASRGLGLQETQYF. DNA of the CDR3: TGTGCCAGCAGAGGATTGGGACTCCAAGAGACCCAGTACTTC.

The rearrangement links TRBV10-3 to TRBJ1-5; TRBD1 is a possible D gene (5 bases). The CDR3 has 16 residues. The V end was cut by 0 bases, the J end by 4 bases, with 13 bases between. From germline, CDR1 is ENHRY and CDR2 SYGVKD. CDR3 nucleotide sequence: TGTGCCATCAGTGAGTCGAGGGACTCGGGGAATCAGCCCCAGCATTTT. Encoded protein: CAISESRDSGNQPQHF.

The CDR3 bases are TGTGCCAGCAGTGAGTGGGAGACTAGCGGCCCCTACGAGCAGTACTTC. Encoded protein: CASSEWETSGPYEQYF. This chain joins TRBV2 and TRBJ2-5; 9 nucleotides agree with TRBD2. The end of the DNA fits TRBJ2-7 better, so the J call may be wrong. The V gene's germline CDR1 is SNHLY and CDR2 FYNNEI. CDR3 length equals 16 residues.

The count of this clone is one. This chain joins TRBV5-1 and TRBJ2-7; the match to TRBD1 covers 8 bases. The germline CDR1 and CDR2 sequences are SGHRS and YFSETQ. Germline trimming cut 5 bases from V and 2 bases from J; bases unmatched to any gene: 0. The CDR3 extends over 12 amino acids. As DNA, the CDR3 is TGCGCCAGCAGACAGGGGGCCTACGAGCAGTACTTC. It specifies CASRQGAYEQYF.

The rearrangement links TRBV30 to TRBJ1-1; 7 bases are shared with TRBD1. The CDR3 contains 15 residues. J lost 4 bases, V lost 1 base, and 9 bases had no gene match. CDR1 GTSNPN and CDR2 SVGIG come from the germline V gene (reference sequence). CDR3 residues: CAWSEPTGLGTEAFF. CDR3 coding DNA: TGTGCCTGGAGTGAGCCGACAGGGCTCGGCACTGAAGCTTTCTTT.

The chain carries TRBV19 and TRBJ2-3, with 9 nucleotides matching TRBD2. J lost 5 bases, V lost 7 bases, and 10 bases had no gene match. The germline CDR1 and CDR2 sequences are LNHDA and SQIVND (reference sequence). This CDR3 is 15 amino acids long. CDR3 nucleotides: TGTGCCAGTAAGATATCAGCGGGAGGTCTAGATACGCAGTATTTT. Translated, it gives CASKISAGGLDTQYF.

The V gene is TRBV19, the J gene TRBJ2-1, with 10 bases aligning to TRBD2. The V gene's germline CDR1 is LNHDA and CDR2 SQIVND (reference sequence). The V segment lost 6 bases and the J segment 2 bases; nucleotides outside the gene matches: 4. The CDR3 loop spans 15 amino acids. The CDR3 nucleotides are TGTGCCAGTAGGGGACTAGCGCCCACCTACAATGAGCAGTTCTTC. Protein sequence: CASRGLAPTYNEQFF.

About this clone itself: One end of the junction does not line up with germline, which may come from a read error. The CDR3: CASSLDRGGEQYF. The CDR3 DNA reads as TGTGCTAGCAGCTTGGACAGGGGGGGCGAGCAGTACTTC. V usage is TRBV7-7 and J usage is TRBJ2-7, with 10 bases lining up with TRBD1. The CDR3 consists of 13 residues. CDR1 is SSHAT, CDR2 FNYEAQ, per germline (reference sequence).

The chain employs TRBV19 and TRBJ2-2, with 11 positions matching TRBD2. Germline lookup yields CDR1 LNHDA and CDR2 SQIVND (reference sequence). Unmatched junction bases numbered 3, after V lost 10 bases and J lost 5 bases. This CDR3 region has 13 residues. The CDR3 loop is CATSGRYTGELFF. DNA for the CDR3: TGTGCCACTAGCGGGAGGTATACCGGGGAGCTGTTTTTT.